Presented here are 18 T cell receptor beta chains from one specimen sequenced in a study of T cell changes during pregnancy in multiple sclerosis. The method was immunoSEQ multiplex PCR; TCRdb's version includes in-frame clones alone and lacks a portion of them. The data hold some 30,000 clones, with roughly 90% observed a single time. Sample: CD4+ T cells from peripheral blood mononuclear cells, taken in the third trimester of pregnancy. The receptors were sampled from a female donor in good health, enrolled as a control in a pregnancy study.

On this clone: Other DNA sequences in the same sample also yield this CDR3. V usage is TRBV10-3 and J usage is TRBJ1-1; 10 nucleotides agree with TRBD1. Unmatched junction bases numbered 4, after V lost 4 bases and J lost 2 bases. Germline CDR1 is ENHRY and CDR2 is SYGVKD. CDR3 length equals 15 residues. This CDR3 reads CAISGKTGGNTEAFF. CDR3 nucleotide sequence: TGTGCCATCAGTGGCAAGACAGGGGGCAACACTGAAGCTTTCTTT.

A single count supports this clone. The chain is built from TRBV11-3 and TRBJ2-1; D may be TRBD2 (5 bases). This CDR3 is built from 13 residues. Between the trimmed V and J ends, which lost 5 bases and 9 bases, there was a span of 14 bases. Germline CDR1 reads SGHNT; CDR2 reads YENEEA. The CDR3 region has the DNA TGTGCCAGCAGCCCACCCTCGGGAATTGAGCAGTTCTTC. Its translation: CASSPPSGIEQFF.

V and J are TRBV5-4 and TRBJ1-1, with D possibly being TRBD1 (6 bases). The germline CDR1 and CDR2 sequences are SGHNT and YYREEE (reference sequence). V shed 5 bases and J shed 2 bases, with 19 bases lying between them. The CDR3 spans 16 residues. The CDR3 DNA reads TGTGCCAGCAGTCGCAACACCGGGACACCAAACACTGAAGCTTTCTTT. Its protein is CASSRNTGTPNTEAFF. Combining the CDR3 with reference TRBV5-4 and TRBJ1-1 gives the whole variable domain ETGVTQSPTHLIKTRGQQVTLRCSSQSGHNTVSWYQQALGQGPQFIFQYYREEENGRGNFPPRFSGLQFPNYSSELNVNALELDDSALYLCASSRNTGTPNTEAFFGQGTRLTVV.

V and J are TRBV7-9 and TRBJ2-3; no definite D call. The length of the CDR3 is 13 residues. V lost 8 bases, J lost 0 bases, and 9 bases lay in between. The germline V gene has CDR1 SEHNR and CDR2 FQNEAQ (reference sequence). CDR3 loop: CASAELSTDTQYF. In DNA, the CDR3 is TGTGCCAGCGCGGAGTTAAGCACAGATACGCAGTATTTT.

The chain links TRBV18 to TRBJ1-2; D may be TRBD1 (6 bases). The CDR3 has 13 amino acids. CDR1 and CDR2 from the germline V gene are KGHSH and LQKENI. V gave up 2 bases and J gave up 3 bases, with 7 bases separating them. The CDR3 coding sequence is TGTGCCAGCTCACCAAACAGGGACTATGGCTACACCTTC. It translates to CASSPNRDYGYTF.

The chain couples TRBV7-2 to TRBJ2-1; D might be TRBD2 (5 bases). There are 15 residues in the CDR3. Germline V CDR1 and CDR2: SGHTA, FQGNSA. Trimming pared 4 bases from V and 0 bases from J, leaving 10 bases between. CDR3 amino acids: CASSWGASSYNEQFF. The DNA of the CDR3 is TGTGCCAGCAGCTGGGGAGCGTCCTCCTACAATGAGCAGTTCTTC.

This chain joins TRBV19 and TRBJ2-1; 7 nucleotides line up with TRBD1. Germline V gene sequence: CDR1 LNHDA, CDR2 SQIVND (reference sequence). This CDR3 region has 12 residues. J lost 10 bases, V lost 4 bases, and 4 bases had no gene match. CDR3 protein: CASSTTQGEQFF. CDR3 sequence (DNA): TGTGCCAGTAGTACGACACAGGGGGAGCAGTTCTTC. The full variable domain, rest sourced from reference TRBV19 and TRBJ2-1, is DGGITQSPKYLFRKEGQNVTLSCEQNLNHDAMYWYRQDPGQGLRLIYYSQIVNDFQKGDIAEGYSVSREKKESFPLTVTSAQKNPTAFYLCASSTTQGEQFFGPGTRLTVL.

The chain links TRBV1 to TRBJ1-3; the table assigns TRBD1, which was not confirmed against the DNA. TRBV1 is a pseudogene. The CDR3 contains 18 residues. This CDR3 reads CTSSLRDRGLRSGNTIYF. CDR3 sequence (DNA): TGCACCAGCAGCCTCCGGGACAGGGGTTTACGGTCTGGAAACACCATATATTTT.

The J gene is TRBJ1-2, the V gene TRBV5-1, with TRBD1 matching 8 bases. The V and J ends lost 2 bases and 2 bases, in that order; junction bases with no gene match: 2. Looked up from germline, CDR1 is SGHRS and CDR2 is YFSETQ. The CDR3 covers 14 residues. CDR3: CASSLGQGNYGYTF. The CDR3 DNA sequence: TGCGCCAGCAGCTTAGGACAGGGAAACTATGGCTACACCTTC.

This clone occurred once. The rearrangement joins TRBV18 to TRBJ2-1, with D possibly being TRBD2 (7 bases). The length of the CDR3 is 16 residues. V gave up 4 bases and J gave up 5 bases, with 18 bases separating them. From germline, CDR1 is KGHSH and CDR2 LQKENI. This CDR3 is CASSRRGATLNNEQFF. For the CDR3, the DNA is TGTGCCAGCTCACGCCGGGGGGCCACCCTTAACAATGAGCAGTTCTTC.

V is TRBV4-3 and J is TRBJ2-3, with TRBD2 matching 9 bases. V shed 1 base and J 2 bases; nucleotides not matched to a gene: 10. The germline CDR1 and CDR2 sequences are LGHNA and YSLEER. The CDR3 consists of 18 residues. CDR3 sequence: CASSQGTRLAGDTDTQYF. The CDR3, as DNA: TGCGCCAGCAGCCAAGGCACCCGATTAGCGGGGGACACAGATACGCAGTATTTT.

This chain links TRBV2 with TRBJ1-5, with D maybe TRBD1 (5 bases). CDR3 length: 13 residues. Germline V lookup: CDR1 SNHLY, CDR2 FYNNEI. Trimming cost V 5 bases and J 5 bases, with 10 bases left between them. The CDR3, as DNA: TGTGCCAGCAGTCCCCCGGGGGATCAGCCCCAGCATTTT. Its protein product is CASSPPGDQPQHF.

The J gene is TRBJ2-5, the V gene TRBV2, with D unclear. This CDR3 contains 14 residues. Trimming took off 7 bases at V and 1 base at J, with 13 bases between the two ends. Germline lookup yields CDR1 SNHLY and CDR2 FYNNEI. Here the CDR3 reads CASILSLIQETQYF. The CDR3 coding sequence is TGTGCCAGCATTTTAAGCCTTATCCAAGAGACCCAGTACTTC.

The chain joins TRBV5-6 to TRBJ2-3, with 10 bases matching TRBD1. Germline CDR1 SGHDT, CDR2 YYEEEE. V gave up 4 bases and J gave up 5 bases; unmatched junction bases: 7. The CDR3 is 15 amino acids. The CDR3 spells CASSPDRGLVDTQYF. The CDR3 nucleotides read TGTGCCAGCAGCCCGGACAGGGGGTTAGTAGATACGCAGTATTTT.

This clone was seen only once. V gene TRBV20-1 combines with J gene TRBJ2-1, with unresolved D. The CDR3 has 11 residues. Trimming cost V 0 bases and J 9 bases, with 6 bases left between them. Germline values: CDR1 DFQATT, CDR2 SNEGSKA (reference sequence). The CDR3 here is CSARDTTEQFF. In DNA form, the CDR3 reads TGCAGTGCTAGAGATACTACTGAGCAGTTCTTC.

This chain uses TRBV29-1 with TRBJ1-2, with D tentatively TRBD1 (6 bases). The germline gives CDR1 SQVTM, CDR2 ANQGSEA. The germline V and J ends were trimmed by 1 base and 4 bases, with 10 bases remaining between them. The CDR3 sequence is 13 residues long. The CDR3: CSVEAEGGYGYTF. In DNA form, the CDR3 reads TGCAGCGTTGAAGCCGAAGGGGGCTATGGCTACACCTTC. Looking up the rest from reference TRBV29-1 and TRBJ1-2 gives the full variable domain: SAVISQKPSRDICQRGTSLTIQCQVDSQVTMMFWYRQQPGQSLTLIATANQGSEATYESGFVIDKFPISRPNLTFSTLTVSNMSPEDSSIYLCSVEAEGGYGYTFGSGTRLTVV.

DNA of the CDR3: TGCGCCAGCAGCCCCTCAGGGGAGAAGACTGAAGCTTTCTTT. Its protein is CASSPSGEKTEAFF. The rearrangement joins TRBV5-1 to TRBJ1-1; the D gene is possibly TRBD1 (6 bases). Germline V gene lookup returns CDR1 SGHRS and CDR2 YFSETQ. Deletions cut 4 bases from V and 5 bases from J, with 15 bases between. The CDR3 sequence is 14 residues long.

V gene TRBV5-6 combines with J gene TRBJ1-1, with D hard to call. The germline gives CDR1 SGHDT, CDR2 YYEEEE. This CDR3 contains 14 residues. V was clipped by 0 bases and J by 0 bases, with 6 bases between them. CDR3 nucleotides: TGTGCCAGCAGCTTGGGGTCGGTGAACACTGAAGCTTTCTTT. It specifies CASSLGSVNTEAFF. The variable domain in full, completed from reference TRBV5-6 and TRBJ1-1, reads DAGVTQSPTHLIKTRGQQVTLRCSPKSGHDTVSWYQQALGQGPQFIFQYYEEEERQRGNFPDRFSGHQFPNYSSELNVNALLLGDSALYLCASSLGSVNTEAFFGQGTRLTVV.